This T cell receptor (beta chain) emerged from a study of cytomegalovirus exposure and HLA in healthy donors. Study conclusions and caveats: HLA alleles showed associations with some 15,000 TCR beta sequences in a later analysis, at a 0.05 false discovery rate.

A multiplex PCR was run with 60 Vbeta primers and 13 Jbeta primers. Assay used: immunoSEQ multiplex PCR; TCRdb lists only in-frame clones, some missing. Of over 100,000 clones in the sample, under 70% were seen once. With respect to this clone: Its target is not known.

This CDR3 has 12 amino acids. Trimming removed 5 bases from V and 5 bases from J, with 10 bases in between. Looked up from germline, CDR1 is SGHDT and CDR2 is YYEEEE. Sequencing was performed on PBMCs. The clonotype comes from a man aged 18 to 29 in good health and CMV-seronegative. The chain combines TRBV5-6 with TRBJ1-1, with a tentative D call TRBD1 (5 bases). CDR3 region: CASRVGGTEAFF. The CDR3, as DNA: TGTGCCAGCAGAGTGGGGGGGACTGAAGCTTTCTTT.